This T cell receptor beta chain appears in the sequencing data of a study of shared clonotypes between healthy human individuals. Germline values: CDR1 MNHNY, CDR2 SVGAGI (reference sequence). V lost 4 bases and J lost 7, with 7 bases in between. This CDR3 comprises 11 residues. Naive CD8 isolation took CD45RO-negative cells positively selected for CCR7 and excluded terminally differentiated effector memory CD45RA+ cells. Remarks on this clone: The antigen is unknown.

General study points: Larger estimated richness was generally seen in naive subsets than in memory subsets.

The protocol was immunoSEQ multiplex PCR, while the TCRdb copy is restricted to in-frame clones and leaves out a portion. This table holds 1.5 million to 2.5 million clones, about 95% found once. Sequences were obtained from naive CD8+ T cells sorted from blood. The origin of this receptor is a man younger than 30 in good health. The chain carries TRBV6-6 and TRBJ1-2; unclear D gene. CDR3 protein: CASSSAGGYTF. The CDR3 DNA reads TGTGCCAGCAGTTCTGCGGGTGGCTACACCTTC.